This T cell receptor beta chain was obtained from a study of shared clonotypes between healthy human individuals (dated by TCRdb to about 2020). About the investigation overall: A couple of women and three men aged 18 to 49 years were included in the cohort. For each donor, CD4 naive and CD4 memory were each given three plates, CD8 naive was given two plates, and CD8 memory was given one plate. To estimate repertoire size and how much clonotypes are shared between individuals, the study performed deep sequencing of blood TCR repertoires from roughly five healthy adults. To increase sequencing depth and limit assay-specific biases, different laboratories used diverse techniques to prepare libraries and sequence TCR repertoires. Each donor's leukapheresis produced roughly between about 0.9 and 9.5 billion PBMCs. Paper-wide results and their limitations: Sampling was restricted to blood, and TCR repertoires in tissue are likely to differ from TCR repertoires in blood. The small number of donors limited the genetic and exposure-history diversity represented. Roughly 5% of naive CD4, roughly 3.6% of naive CD8, approximately 2% of memory CD4, and more than 0.35% of memory CD8 clonotypes were shared across several donors. Clonotypes shared by all four sorted-subset donors showed higher generation probabilities than non-shared clonotypes. Based on pairwise subsampling, the degree of clonotype sharing among donors was expected to be affected by sequencing depth. Rarefaction of sorted-subset datasets indicated incomplete sequencing despite the large sequencing depth. Naive subsets generally had larger estimated clonotype richness than memory subsets did.

Using the deep immunoSEQ assay, multiplex PCR amplified TCR CDR3 regions from genomic DNA. For each cell subset, the extracted genomic DNA was distributed evenly across all wells of several immunoSEQ 96-well plates, and each plate served as one replicate. For sorted subsets, each replicate PCR was loaded with around 200 ng genomic DNA, equivalent to 30,000 to 35,000 T cell genomes. Purified libraries were measured with a Qubit 3.0 fluorometer, size-checked on a Bioanalyzer 2100, and measured again with the KAPA Library Quantification kit. Every immunoSEQ 96-well plate was sequenced on a separate single-read 150-cycle Illumina NextSeq 550 flow cell. The authors' pipeline ran thus. Because the immunoSEQ output held only junctional sequences and lacked quality scores, the filtering could not match the filtering applied to full-length reads. To assign V/J genes and CDR3, sequences were annotated using PyIR, a Python wrapper for IgBLAST v1.9, with IMGT germline references. Reads were filtered out if the reads had weak V/J assignments (E-value above 1e-6), no CDR3, stop codons, out-of-frame junctions, or ambiguous translated residues. V3J clonotypes were defined as sequences sharing the same inferred V gene, J gene, and CDR3 amino acid sequence. To compute the percentage overlap between repertoires, the number of shared unique clonotypes was divided by the size of the smaller repertoire. Richness of each repertoire was evaluated using RTK rarefaction, the Chao1 estimator, and Recon v2.1 estimates of unobserved clonotypes. For all TCRbeta clonotypes obtained by the gDNA method from a few donors, generation probabilities were computed with OLGA. TCRdb provides this immuneACCESS table in a form limited to in-frame rearrangements. Some clones are lacking; in checked studies, under half of them reflect an unresolved V gene, and why the rest are absent is not known. D and trimming were read from the DNA, whereas the V and J calls and clone size are those reported in that table. The sample table lists approximately 500,000 clones, 95% to 97% of them with a count of one. The ten most abundant clones make up about 0.054% of the sample.

The donors were healthy, HIV-negative adults with no recently reported acute infections or vaccinations. Every donor was a Caucasian adult residing in Nashville, Tennessee, USA. Magnetic negative selection was used to enrich CD4+ T cells, after which naive cells were positively selected on CD45RA and the negative fraction became the memory subset. After blood collection by leukapheresis, PBMCs were isolated using Ficoll-Histopaque density gradient centrifugation and then cryopreserved in the vapor phase of liquid nitrogen. Analytical flow cytometry was used to check the purity and quantity of each magnetically sorted T cell population. Each sorted fraction had its genomic DNA isolated and then quantified by UV absorbance on a Nanodrop 2000c. Trimming accounts for 2 bases at V and 7 bases at J, while the number of junction bases matched to no gene is 16. CDR1 and CDR2 (LGHNA, YNFKEQ) derive from the germline V gene. The CDR3 measures 17 amino acids from cysteine to phenylalanine. This entry keeps only the CDR3 DNA: 51 bases, framed from base 1.

Details on this clone: Its binding antigen is unknown. No clone much larger than this one lies a single base away; base qualities are absent.

The receptor chain draws on TRBV4-2 and TRBJ2-7; 8 junctional bases match TRBD2. The sequencing sample was made of naive CD4+ T cells sorted from blood. In light of the paper, this sample's cell subset or site label describes: CD45RA+ positively selected. This TCR was recovered from a woman between 25 and 40 years old in good health. The nucleotide sequence reads as follows: TGTGCCAGCAGCCAACTCACGCCTGGCGGGAGGCCCCTGGAGCAGTACTTC. It translates to CASSQLTPGGRPLEQYF.